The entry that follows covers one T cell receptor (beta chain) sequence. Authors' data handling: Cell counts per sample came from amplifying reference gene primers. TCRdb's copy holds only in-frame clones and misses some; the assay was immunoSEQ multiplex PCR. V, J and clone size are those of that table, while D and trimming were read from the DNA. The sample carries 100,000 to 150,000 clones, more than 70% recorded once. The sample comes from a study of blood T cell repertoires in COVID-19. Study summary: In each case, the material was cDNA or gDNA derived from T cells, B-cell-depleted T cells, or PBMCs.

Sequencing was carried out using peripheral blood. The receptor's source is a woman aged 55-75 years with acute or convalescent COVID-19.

CDR3 sequence reads: CASDAGSGIAYGYTF. CDR3 DNA: TGTGCCAGCGACGCCGGCAGCGGGATTGCCTATGGCTACACCTTC. The chain links TRBV2 to TRBJ1-2, with no clear D. Deletions cut 8 bases from V and 4 bases from J, with 20 bases between. Looked up from germline, CDR1 is SNHLY and CDR2 is FYNNEI. The CDR3 loop spans 15 amino acids.